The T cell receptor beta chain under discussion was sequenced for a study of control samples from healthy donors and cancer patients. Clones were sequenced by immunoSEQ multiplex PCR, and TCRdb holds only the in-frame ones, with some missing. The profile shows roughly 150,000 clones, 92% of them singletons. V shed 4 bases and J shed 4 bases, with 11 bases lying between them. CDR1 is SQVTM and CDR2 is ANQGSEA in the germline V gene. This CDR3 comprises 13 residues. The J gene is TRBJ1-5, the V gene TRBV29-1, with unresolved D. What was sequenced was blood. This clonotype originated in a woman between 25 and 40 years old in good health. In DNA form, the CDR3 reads TGCAGCGTTGGGTACTCTCAAAATCAGCCCCAGCATTTT. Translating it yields CSVGYSQNQPQHF.